This TCR beta chain was identified during a study of blood T cells in healthy people across ages. Findings of the study overall: Considered underestimates were the diversity estimates obtained from one million T cells.

V was clipped by 6 bases and J by 1 base; unmatched bases: 10. Germline V gene lookup returns CDR1 DFQATT and CDR2 SNEGSKA (reference sequence). This CDR3 has 16 amino acids. Together with a sample-barcoded 5' primer, a J-beta primer mix was included in a second PCR lasting about 7 to 12 cycles. MiXCR, applied by TCRdb to the 5' RACE reads, yields one record per CDR3 protein. The table records about 640,000 distinct CDR3 sequences, about 54% of them present only once. This clonotype appeared a few times. Its antigen is currently unknown. The sample taken for sequencing was blood. This sequence originates from a man in his 60s in good health. The chain carries TRBV20-1 and TRBJ2-5, with 11 bases that match TRBD2. CDR3 nucleotides: TGCAGTGCCAGTCATCTTCTAGCGGGGGGCCAAGAGACCCAGTACTTC. As protein: CSASHLLAGGQETQYF.